This T cell receptor (beta chain) was observed in a study of blood T cell repertoires in COVID-19. Study summary: Spain, Italy and the United States supplied samples that represented acute and convalescent COVID-19. Nucleic acid was either cDNA or gDNA, and it came from T cells, B-cell-depleted T cells, or PBMCs.

Germline CDR1 MNHNS, CDR2 SASEGT. CDR3 length: 17 residues. With V trimmed by 2 bases and J by 0 bases, 8 bases remained unmatched. In the authors' methods: How many nucleated cells were present was estimated from reference gene primer amplification. Libraries were prepared by immunoSEQ multiplex PCR; TCRdb keeps only in-frame clonotypes and omits some of them. V and J calls and clone size are those listed in that table; D and trimming were worked out from the DNA. This table has around 220,000 clones, just over 85% appearing once. This clone was seen once. The TCR sequence derives from a man between 18 and 29 years old with active or convalescent COVID-19. The chain recombines TRBV6-1 with TRBJ2-7; 9 bases are shared with TRBD2. The sample consisted of peripheral blood. CDR3 DNA: TGTGCCAGCAGTGAACCTTCTAGCGGGGCTAGCTCCTACGAGCAGTACTTC. Encoded protein: CASSEPSSGASSYEQYF.